This paragraph reports one T cell receptor beta chain. This entry belongs to a study of CD8+ T cells in alopecia areata. CDR1 and CDR2 from the germline V gene are MDHEN and SYDVKM. Trimming took 5 bases from V and 6 from J, leaving 7 bases between them. CDR3 length: 11 residues. The sequencing template was cDNA reverse transcribed from extracted RNA. Libraries were prepared by immunoSEQ multiplex PCR; TCRdb keeps only in-frame clonotypes and omits some of them. The repertoire includes approximately 13,000 clones, approximately 58% of them detected once, and nearly 4% sits in the top ten. CD4+ cells from five patients were sorted into CD25+CD127- cells. Peripheral blood and lesional scalp punch biopsies were taken from alopecia areata patients.

The chain is built from TRBV28 and TRBJ1-2, with D uncertain. Sequencing input: CD4+ Tregs sorted from blood. The sequence was obtained from a human donor with alopecia areata. CDR3 coding DNA: TGTGCCAGCAGTGCCCCACATGGCTACACCTTC. It codes for CASSAPHGYTF.